A single T cell receptor (beta chain) is shown here with its context. Germline DNA was extracted alongside blood RNA, which was obtained from unsorted whole blood. This sample is part of a study of tumor-infiltrating lymphocytes in primary liver carcinoma. TCR beta cDNA was reverse-transcribed from 500 ng of total RNA. The reaction used a constant-region primer and ProtoScript II reverse transcriptase. Each TCR beta library was derived from three nested multiplex PCR rounds that employed slightly modified ARM-PCR. The study ran its first two PCR rounds for around 10 cycles each, using TRBV1-TRBV30 forward primers and a C-beta reverse primer. Using its own MiXCR run on the multiplex PCR reads, TCRdb lists one record per CDR3 protein. In the table there are about 180,000 distinct CDR3 sequences, less than 65% of which are singletons. The CDR3 is made up of 13 amino acids. The V end lost 4 bases, the J end lost 2 bases, and 9 bases lay between the germline ends. Germline V CDR1 and CDR2: SQVTM, ANQGSEA.

Sequencing was carried out using peripheral blood. The TCR was taken from a man in his forties with primary liver carcinoma and hepatitis B virus infection. The chain recombines TRBV29-1 with TRBJ1-3; D unresolved. For the CDR3, the DNA is TGCAGCGTTGTCATAGGGCCTGGAAACACCATATATTTT. Encoded protein: CSVVIGPGNTIYF.